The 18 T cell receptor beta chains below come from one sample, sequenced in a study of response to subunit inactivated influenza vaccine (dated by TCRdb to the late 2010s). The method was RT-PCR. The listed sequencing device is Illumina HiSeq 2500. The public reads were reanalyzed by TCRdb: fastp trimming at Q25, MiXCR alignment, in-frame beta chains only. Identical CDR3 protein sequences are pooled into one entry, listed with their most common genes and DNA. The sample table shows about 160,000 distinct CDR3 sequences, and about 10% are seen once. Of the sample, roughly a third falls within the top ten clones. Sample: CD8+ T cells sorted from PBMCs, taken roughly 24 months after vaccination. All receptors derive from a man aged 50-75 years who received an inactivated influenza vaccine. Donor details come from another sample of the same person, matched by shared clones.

The CDR3 protein is CASSLGLTGSHEQFF. The CDR3 nucleotides are TGTGCCAGCAGCTTAGGTTTGACAGGGAGCCATGAGCAGTTCTTC. The chain employs TRBV7-2 and TRBJ2-1, with TRBD1 matching 7 bases. Trimming cost V 1 base and J 8 bases; bases outside gene matches: 8. CDR1 and CDR2 (germline): SGHTA, FQGNSA. The CDR3 is 15 amino acids.

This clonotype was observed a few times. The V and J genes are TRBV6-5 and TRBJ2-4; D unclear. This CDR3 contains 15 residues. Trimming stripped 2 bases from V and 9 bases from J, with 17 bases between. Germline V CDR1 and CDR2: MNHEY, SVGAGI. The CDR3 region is CASSYAYSPAGIQYF. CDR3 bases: TGTGCCAGCAGTTACGCATACAGTCCCGCTGGCATTCAGTACTTC.

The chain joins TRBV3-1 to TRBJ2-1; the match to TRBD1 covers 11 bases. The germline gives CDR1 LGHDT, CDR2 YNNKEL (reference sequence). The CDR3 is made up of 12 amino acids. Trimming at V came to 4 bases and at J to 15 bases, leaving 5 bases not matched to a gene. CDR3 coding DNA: TGTGCCAGCAGCCCCGGGACAGGGGGGCCGTTCTTC. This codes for CASSPGTGGPFF.

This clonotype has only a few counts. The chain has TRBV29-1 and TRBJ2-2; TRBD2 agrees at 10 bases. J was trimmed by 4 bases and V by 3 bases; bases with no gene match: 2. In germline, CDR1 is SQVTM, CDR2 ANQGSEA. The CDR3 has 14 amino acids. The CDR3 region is CSVESGRATGELFF. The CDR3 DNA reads TGCAGCGTTGAGAGCGGGAGGGCCACCGGGGAGCTGTTTTTT.

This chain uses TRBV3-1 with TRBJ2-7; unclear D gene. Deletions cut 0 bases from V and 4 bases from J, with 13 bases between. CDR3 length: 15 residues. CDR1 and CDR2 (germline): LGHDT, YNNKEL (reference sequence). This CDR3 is CASSQEAPLTYEQYF. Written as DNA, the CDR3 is TGTGCCAGCAGCCAAGAGGCGCCTTTGACATACGAGCAGTACTTC.

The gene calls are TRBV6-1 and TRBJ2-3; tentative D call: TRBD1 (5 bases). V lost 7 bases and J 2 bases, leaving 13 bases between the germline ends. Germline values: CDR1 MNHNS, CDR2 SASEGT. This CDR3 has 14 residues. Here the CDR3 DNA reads TGTGCCAGCAACCCCAGGGCCTTCACAGATACGCAGTATTTT. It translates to CASNPRAFTDTQYF.

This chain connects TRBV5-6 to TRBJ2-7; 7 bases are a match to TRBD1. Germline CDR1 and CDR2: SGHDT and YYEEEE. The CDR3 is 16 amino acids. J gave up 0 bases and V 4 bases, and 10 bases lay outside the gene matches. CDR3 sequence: CASSPPETGLSYEQYF. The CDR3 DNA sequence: TGTGCCAGCAGCCCTCCCGAGACAGGGCTCTCCTACGAGCAGTACTTC.

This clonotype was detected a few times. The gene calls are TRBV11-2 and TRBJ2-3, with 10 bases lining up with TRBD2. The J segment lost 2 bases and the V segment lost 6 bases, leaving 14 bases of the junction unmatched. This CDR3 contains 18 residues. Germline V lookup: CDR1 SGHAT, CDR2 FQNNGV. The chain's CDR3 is CASRVGTSDNPDTDTQYF. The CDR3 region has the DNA TGTGCCAGCAGGGTCGGGACTAGCGACAACCCCGACACAGATACGCAGTATTTT.

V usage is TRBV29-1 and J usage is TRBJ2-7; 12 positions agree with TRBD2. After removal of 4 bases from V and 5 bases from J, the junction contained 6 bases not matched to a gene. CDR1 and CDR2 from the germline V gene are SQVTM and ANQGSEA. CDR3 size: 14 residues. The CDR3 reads CSVARTSGKDEQYF. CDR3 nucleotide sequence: TGCAGCGTTGCCCGGACTAGCGGGAAGGACGAGCAGTACTTC.

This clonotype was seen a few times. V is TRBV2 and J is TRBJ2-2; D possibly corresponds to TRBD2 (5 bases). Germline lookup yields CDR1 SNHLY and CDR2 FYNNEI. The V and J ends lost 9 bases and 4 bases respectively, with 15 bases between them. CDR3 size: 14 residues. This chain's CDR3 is CASLFGAGTGELFF. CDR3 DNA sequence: TGTGCCAGTCTGTTCGGCGCGGGCACCGGGGAGCTGTTTTTT.

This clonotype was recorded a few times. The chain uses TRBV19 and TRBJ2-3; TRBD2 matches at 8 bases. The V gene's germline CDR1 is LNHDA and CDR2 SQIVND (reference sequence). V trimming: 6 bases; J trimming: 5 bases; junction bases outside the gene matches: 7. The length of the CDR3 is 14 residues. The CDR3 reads CASRRSGSLDTQYF. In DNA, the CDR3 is TGTGCCAGTAGAAGAAGCGGGAGTTTAGATACGCAGTATTTT.

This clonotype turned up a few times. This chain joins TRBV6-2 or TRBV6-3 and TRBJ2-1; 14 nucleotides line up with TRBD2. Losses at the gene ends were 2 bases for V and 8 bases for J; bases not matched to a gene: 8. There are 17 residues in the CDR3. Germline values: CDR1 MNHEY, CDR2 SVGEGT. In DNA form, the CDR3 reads TGTGCCAGCAGTTACGCAACCGGGACTAGCGGGAGTCATGAGCAGTTCTTC. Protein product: CASSYATGTSGSHEQFF.

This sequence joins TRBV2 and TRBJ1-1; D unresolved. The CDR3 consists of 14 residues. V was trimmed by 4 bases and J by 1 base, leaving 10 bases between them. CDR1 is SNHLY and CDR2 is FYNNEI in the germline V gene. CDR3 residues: CASSVVAANTEAFF. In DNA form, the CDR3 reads TGTGCCAGCAGTGTTGTGGCGGCGAACACTGAAGCTTTCTTT.

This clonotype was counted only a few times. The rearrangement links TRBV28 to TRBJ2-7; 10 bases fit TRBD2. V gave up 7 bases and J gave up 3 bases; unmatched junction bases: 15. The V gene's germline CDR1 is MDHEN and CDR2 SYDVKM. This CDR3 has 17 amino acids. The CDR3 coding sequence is TGTGCCAGCAACTTATCCCGCAGGACTAGCGGCCTCTACGAGCAGTACTTC. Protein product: CASNLSRRTSGLYEQYF.

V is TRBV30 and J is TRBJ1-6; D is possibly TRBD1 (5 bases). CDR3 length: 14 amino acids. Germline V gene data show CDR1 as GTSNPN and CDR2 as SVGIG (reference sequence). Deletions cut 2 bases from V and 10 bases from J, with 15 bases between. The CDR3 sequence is CAWSQGPATSPLHF. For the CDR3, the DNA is TGTGCCTGGAGTCAGGGTCCGGCGACATCACCCCTCCACTTT.

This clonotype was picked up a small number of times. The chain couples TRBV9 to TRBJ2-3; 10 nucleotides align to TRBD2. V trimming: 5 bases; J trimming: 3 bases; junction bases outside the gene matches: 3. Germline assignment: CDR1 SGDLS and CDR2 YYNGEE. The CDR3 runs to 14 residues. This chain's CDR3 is CASSPGLATDTQYF. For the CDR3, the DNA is TGTGCCAGCAGTCCGGGACTAGCGACAGATACGCAGTATTTT.

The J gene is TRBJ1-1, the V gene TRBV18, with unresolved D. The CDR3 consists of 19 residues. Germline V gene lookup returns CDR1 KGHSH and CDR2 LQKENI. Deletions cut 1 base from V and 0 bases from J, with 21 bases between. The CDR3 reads CASSPRPIGTYMMNTEAFF. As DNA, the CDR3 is TGTGCCAGCTCACCACGACCGATCGGTACATACATGATGAACACTGAAGCTTTCTTT.

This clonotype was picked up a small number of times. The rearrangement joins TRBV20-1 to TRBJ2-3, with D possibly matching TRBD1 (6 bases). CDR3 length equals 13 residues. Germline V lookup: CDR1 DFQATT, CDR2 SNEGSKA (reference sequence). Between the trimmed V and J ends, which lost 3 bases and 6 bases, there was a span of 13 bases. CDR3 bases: TGCAGTGCTAGTGATAACCAGGGGGATACGCAGTATTTT. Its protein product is CSASDNQGDTQYF.